The following is a TCR beta chain sequence with its context. A single count supports this clonotype. Its antigen is unknown. No much larger clone is present one base from it, and per-base qualities are unavailable. One read yields weak evidence. Sequencing was performed on an Illumina HiSeq 1500. TCRdb's own reprocessing of the public reads used fastp at Q25 and MiXCR and kept productive beta chains. Every entry covers one CDR3 protein and lists the most common genes and DNA from its rows. This sample holds approximately 910,000 distinct CDR3 sequences; roughly 31% were observed only once. Jointly, the top ten make up around 15% of the sample. The sample's treatment or condition label, in plain terms: in vitro stimulation with specific CMV peptide epitopes to enrich CMV-specific T cells. The data belong to a study of T cell repertoires in cytomegalovirus infection (dated by TCRdb to the late 2010s). Looking at the study overall: Peptide stimulations targeted recently identified HLA-C-restricted CMV epitopes, whose presentation resists viral immunomodulation, together with well-studied HLA-B-restricted epitopes. Donor HLA type was relevant to the analysis, as public TCR beta signatures indicated carriage of CMV infection together with the matching HLA type.

CDR1 and CDR2 (SGHVS, FNYEAQ) derive from the germline V gene. V lost 4 bases and J lost 3 bases, and the count of bases not matched to a germline gene is 4. The CDR3 covers 15 residues, taking in both the cysteine and the phenylalanine. Only the CDR3 part of the read is kept: 45 bases, read in frame from the first base. The full study reports these points: In both this cohort and an independent cohort of a few hundred donors, the cumulative frequency of public TCR beta family members distinguished carriers of CMV infection plus the relevant HLA type. The ex vivo response was dominated by HLA-C-restricted CMV-specific TCR beta clonotypes, which also provided the single most frequent clonotype in two of eight donors.

This specimen was cultured CD8+ T cells from PBMCs, taken from culture after CMV antigen stimulation. This TCR derives from a human donor in good health (CMV status not recorded). Some clones in this sample may be carry-over from other donors' samples. The V and J segments used are TRBV7-6 and TRBJ2-7; 12 bases in the middle match TRBD1. The DNA sequence is TGTGCCAGCAGCTCCCGGGACAGGGGGCACTACGAGCAGTACTTC. Translated, this is CASSSRDRGHYEQYF.